The next 3 T cell receptor beta chains were all read from a single sample in a study of cytomegalovirus exposure and HLA in healthy donors. 60 Vbeta and 13 Jbeta primers were used in PCR. Data came from immunoSEQ multiplex PCR; TCRdb stores just in-frame clones and leaves some out. The table includes some 140,000 clones, 80% detected once. Sequencing input: PBMCs. The origin of the receptors is a man aged 25-45 years in good health and CMV-seropositive.

The J gene is TRBJ2-3, the V gene TRBV27; the D gene is possibly TRBD2 (6 bases). The germline CDR1 and CDR2 sequences are MNHEY and SMNVEV (reference sequence). The V and J ends lost 8 bases and 1 base respectively, with 10 bases between them. The CDR3 loop spans 13 amino acids. For the CDR3, the DNA is TGTGCCAGCGCGGGGTTGGGCACAGATACGCAGTATTTT. It is translated as CASAGLGTDTQYF.

J is TRBJ2-5 and V is TRBV19, with 11 positions matching TRBD1. This CDR3 has 16 residues. V lost 1 base to trimming and J lost 4 bases; unmatched junction nucleotides: 5. Germline CDR1 reads LNHDA; CDR2 reads SQIVND (reference sequence). The CDR3 coding sequence is TGTGCCAGTAGTATAGGGGGACAGGGGGTGAGAGAGACCCAGTACTTC. This encodes CASSIGGQGVRETQYF. The entire variable domain, with the rest obtained from reference TRBV19 and TRBJ2-5, is as follows: DGGITQSPKYLFRKEGQNVTLSCEQNLNHDAMYWYRQDPGQGLRLIYYSQIVNDFQKGDIAEGYSVSREKKESFPLTVTSAQKNPTAFYLCASSIGGQGVRETQYFGPGTRLLVL.

CDR3 sequence reads: CASSLAVAGVQETQYF. The DNA for the CDR3 is TGTGCCAGCAGCTTGGCGGTAGCGGGAGTCCAAGAGACCCAGTACTTC. The chain recombines TRBV5-4 with TRBJ2-5; TRBD2 matches at 9 bases. The CDR3 runs 16 residues. V was pared by 0 bases and J by 1 base, with 4 bases of the junction left unmatched. In germline, CDR1 is SGHNT, CDR2 YYREEE (reference sequence).